These 7 T cell receptor beta chains share one sample of origin, sequenced in a study of cytomegalovirus exposure and HLA in healthy donors. Primers for the PCR totalled 60 Vbeta and 13 Jbeta. Clones were read by immunoSEQ multiplex PCR, and TCRdb kept only the in-frame ones, dropping some. The sample yields tens of thousands of clones, almost 85% seen once. Sequencing was carried out using PBMCs. These receptors originate from a man aged 18 to 30 in good health and CMV-seronegative.

Remarks on this clone: Its ends do not fully match the called genes, so a read error is possible. The CDR3 region has the DNA TGTGTCAGCAGCCCATACAGGGTAGCGGGTTTCGCCATTATACAGTTCTTC. Protein: CVSSPYRVAGFAIIQFF. The chain is built from TRBV7-6 and TRBJ2-1; D perhaps matches TRBD2 (7 bases). From germline, CDR1 is SGHVS and CDR2 FNYEAQ. The CDR3 is 17 amino acids.

As for this clone: The junction departs from the called germline gene at one end, perhaps through a read error. The chain joins TRBV29-1 to TRBJ1-3; 7 nucleotides agree with TRBD1. This CDR3 is built from 16 residues. Looked up from germline, CDR1 is SQVTM and CDR2 is ANQGSEA. CDR3 coding DNA: TGCAGCGTTGGAGAGGGGGCGTCCTTCTCTGGAAACGCCATATATTTT. Protein product: CSVGEGASFSGNAIYF.

The count of this clone is one. J is TRBJ2-5 and V is TRBV29-1; 8 bases line up with TRBD1. Germline values: CDR1 SQVTM, CDR2 ANQGSEA. The V gene end was trimmed by 7 bases and the J gene end by 4 bases; junction bases not matched to a gene: 8. CDR3 length equals 13 residues. The DNA for the CDR3 is TGCAGCGCTACGGGAACAGGGGGAGAGACCCAGTACTTC. As protein: CSATGTGGETQYF.

The rearrangement links TRBV28 to TRBJ1-6, with D possibly TRBD1 on 5 matching bases. V lost 8 bases to trimming and J lost 10 bases, with 21 bases between them. The germline V gene has CDR1 MDHEN and CDR2 SYDVKM. This CDR3 contains 15 residues. In nucleotides, the CDR3 is TGTGCCAGCCGCCGAGGAGGGACCGGAAGCTCACCCCTCCACTTT. Amino acid sequence: CASRRGGTGSSPLHF.

The CDR3 DNA is TGTGCCAGCAGTTACCTATCGACAGGGGGGCAGCCCCAGCATTTT. This codes for CASSYLSTGGQPQHF. This chain connects TRBV6-5 to TRBJ1-5; 9 nucleotides line up with TRBD1. The CDR3 runs 15 residues. Trimming cost V 2 bases and J 7 bases; bases outside gene matches: 6. CDR1 and CDR2 from the germline V gene are MNHEY and SVGAGI.

The chain uses TRBV2 and TRBJ1-5, with 12 positions matching TRBD1. In germline, CDR1 is SNHLY, CDR2 FYNNEI. The V and J ends lost 4 bases and 4 bases, in that order; junction bases with no gene match: 11. The CDR3 sequence is 18 residues long. The CDR3 spells CASSVPGQGAGNNQPQHF. DNA of the CDR3: TGTGCCAGCAGTGTTCCGGGACAGGGGGCTGGCAATAATCAGCCCCAGCATTTT.

CDR3 in DNA: TGTGCCAGCTCCGGACAGGGGTTGGCGGAGACCCAGTACTTC. It specifies CASSGQGLAETQYF. V and J are TRBV25-1 and TRBJ2-5, with 9 bases fitting TRBD1. V gave up 8 bases and J gave up 5 bases; unmatched junction bases: 9. CDR3 length equals 14 residues. Germline CDR1 reads MGHDK; CDR2 reads SYGVNS. Full variable domain (remainder filled in from reference TRBV25-1 and TRBJ2-5): EADIYQTPRYLVIGTGKKITLECSQTMGHDKMYWYQQDPGMELHLIHYSYGVNSTEKGDLSSESTVSRIRTEHFPLTLESARPSHTSQYLCASSGQGLAETQYFGPGTRLLVL.